A single sample is the source of the 24 T cell receptor beta chains below, sequenced in a study of CD8 T cells in ankylosing spondylitis. Whole-study results and caveats: Typical of ankylosing spondylitis blood, it appeared, was a TCR beta motif of fewer than 10 highly homologous variants.

These receptors' targets are unknown. Each CDR3 protein gets one entry after TCRdb re-called the 5' RACE reads with MiXCR. The sample holds roughly 700,000 distinct CDR3 sequences, under 20% seen once. Sequenced: blood, either unsorted or a sorted T cell fraction (not recorded which). The receptor source for this set is a male donor with ankylosing spondylitis.

This clonotype was seen ten or more times. The chain employs TRBV10-3 and TRBJ1-2; TRBD1 agrees at 7 bases. The CDR3 runs 13 residues. Trimming took 5 bases from V and 2 from J; bases not matched to a gene: 2. Germline V CDR1 and CDR2: ENHRY, SYGVKD. The CDR3 sequence is CAISLGQNYGYTF. The CDR3 nucleotides read TGTGCCATCAGTCTGGGACAGAACTATGGCTACACCTTC.

This clonotype was counted a few times. This sequence joins TRBV6-5 and TRBJ1-1, with 7 positions matching TRBD1. CDR1 is MNHEY, CDR2 SVGAGI, per germline. CDR3 length: 14 residues. V shed 2 bases, J shed 3 bases, and the junction held 3 bases outside the gene matches. The CDR3 is CASSYPTGDTEAFF. CDR3 nucleotides: TGTGCCAGCAGTTACCCAACAGGGGACACTGAAGCTTTCTTT.

A few counts support this clonotype. This chain's CDR3 is CASSPYDSQETQYF. CDR3 coding DNA: TGTGCCAGCAGCCCCTACGACTCCCAAGAGACCCAGTACTTC. The chain uses TRBV7-2 and TRBJ2-5; D uncertain. This CDR3 contains 14 residues. Trimming shortened V by 5 bases and J by 1 base, and 11 bases separated the two germline ends. Per germline, CDR1 SGHTA and CDR2 FQGNSA.

In this sample, this clonotype turned up a few times. The rearrangement uses TRBV4-2 and TRBJ2-5; D call uncertain. There are 14 residues in the CDR3. The V end lost 0 bases, the J end lost 3 bases, and 8 bases lay between the germline ends. Germline V gives CDR1 LGHNA, CDR2 YNFKEQ. The CDR3, as DNA: TGTGCCAGCAGCCAAGACGTGATGGAAGAGACCCAGTACTTC. Its protein is CASSQDVMEETQYF.

V usage is TRBV19 and J usage is TRBJ1-2, with unresolved D. Deletions cut 7 bases from V and 7 bases from J, with 16 bases between. The CDR3 length is 13 residues. Per germline, CDR1 LNHDA and CDR2 SQIVND (reference sequence). The CDR3 is CASTNSEGSGYTF. CDR3 nucleotides: TGTGCCAGTACCAATTCAGAGGGTTCTGGCTACACCTTC.

The chain recombines TRBV29-1 with TRBJ1-2, with D unresolved. The germline gives CDR1 SQVTM, CDR2 ANQGSEA. CDR3 size: 14 residues. V lost 6 bases and J lost 8, with 22 bases in between. The CDR3 region is CSVAPSTLYGGYTF. In nucleotides, the CDR3 is TGCAGCGTCGCGCCATCGACCTTATATGGCGGCTACACCTTC.

The V gene is TRBV20-1, the J gene TRBJ2-7, with D tentatively TRBD1 or TRBD2 (5 bases each). The V gene's germline CDR1 is DFQATT and CDR2 SNEGSKA (reference sequence). The CDR3 consists of 13 residues. With 6 bases removed from V and 1 base from J, the gap between germline ends came to 13 bases. CDR3 in DNA: TGCAGTGCCTCTAGGGGCGGGTCCTACGAGCAGTACTTC. It specifies CSASRGGSYEQYF.

V gene TRBV10-3 combines with J gene TRBJ2-1; a weak D match, TRBD2 (5 bases). V lost 0 bases to trimming and J lost 8 bases, with 11 bases between them. CDR1 is ENHRY and CDR2 is SYGVKD in the germline V gene. This CDR3 has 14 residues. As DNA, the CDR3 is TGTGCCATCAGTGAGTCGAAGAGGGCGTATGAGCAGTTCTTC. Encoded protein: CAISESKRAYEQFF.

The chain joins TRBV12-3 or TRBV12-4 to TRBJ2-7, with 9 nucleotides matching TRBD1. Losses at the gene ends were 1 base for V and 7 bases for J; bases not matched to a gene: 8. CDR3 length: 15 amino acids. CDR3 nucleotides: TGTGCCAGCAGTTTAGGGACAGGGGATGTGGGGGAGCAGTACTTC. As protein: CASSLGTGDVGEQYF.

The chain links TRBV10-3 to TRBJ1-5, with D maybe TRBD1 (5 bases). V was pared by 3 bases and J by 2 bases, with 8 bases between. This CDR3 has 14 amino acids. Germline assignment: CDR1 ENHRY and CDR2 SYGVKD. CDR3 in amino acids: CAISDRDRNQPQHF. The CDR3 nucleotides read TGTGCCATCAGTGACAGGGACCGCAATCAGCCCCAGCATTTT.

This clonotype was recorded a few times. The rearrangement joins TRBV9 to TRBJ2-1, with D tentatively TRBD1 or TRBD2 (5 bases each). V dropped 4 bases and J dropped 3 bases, with 17 bases sitting between them. The length of the CDR3 is 16 residues. Germline-derived CDR1 and CDR2 are SGDLS and YYNGEE. Here the CDR3 DNA reads TGTGCCAGCAGCCCAGCGGACACAAAAATCTACAATGAGCAGTTCTTC. This encodes CASSPADTKIYNEQFF.

This clonotype was seen a few times. This chain links TRBV11-2 with TRBJ2-1, with D perhaps TRBD2 (6 bases). V was shortened by 5 bases and J by 12 bases, with 17 bases between the two germline ends. Germline V gene data show CDR1 as SGHAT and CDR2 as FQNNGV. This CDR3 comprises 13 residues. CDR3 coding DNA: TGTGCCAGCAGCCCCTGGGACTTGATTGTGCAGTTCTTC. This translates into CASSPWDLIVQFF.

The chain uses TRBV6-2 or TRBV6-3 and TRBJ1-5; no clear D gene. This CDR3 contains 16 residues. The V end lost 6 bases, the J end lost 5 bases, and 20 bases lay between the germline ends. In germline, CDR1 is MNHEY, CDR2 SVGEGT. The CDR3 spells CASSPPVAGSDQPQHF. For the CDR3, the DNA is TGTGCCAGCAGCCCCCCGGTGGCAGGTTCTGATCAGCCCCAGCATTTT.

The gene calls are TRBV20-1 and TRBJ2-7, with TRBD1 identical over 8 bases. The CDR3 length is 15 residues. V gave up 0 bases and J gave up 6 bases; unmatched junction bases: 10. CDR1 and CDR2 from the germline V gene are DFQATT and SNEGSKA (reference sequence). The CDR3 coding sequence is TGCAGTGCTAGAGATGACAGGGGTCCCTCGGGCGAGCAGTACTTC. Amino acids: CSARDDRGPSGEQYF.

The chain employs TRBV19 and TRBJ2-2; the D is unclear. The V end lost 1 base, the J end lost 4 bases, and 7 bases lay between the germline ends. The CDR3 covers 14 residues. Germline V gene lookup returns CDR1 LNHDA and CDR2 SQIVND (reference sequence). Written as DNA, the CDR3 is TGTGCCAGTAGTATAGTGGCAACCACCGGGGAGCTGTTTTTT. Translating it yields CASSIVATTGELFF.

Only a few counts were recorded for this clonotype. The CDR3 DNA is TGCAGTGCTAGATACCTAGCGGGGAAACAAGAGACCCAGTACTTC. Translating gives CSARYLAGKQETQYF. The V and J genes are TRBV20-1 and TRBJ2-5; TRBD2 aligns across 9 bases. Unmatched junction bases numbered 6, after V lost 2 bases and J lost 2 bases. Germline CDR1 reads DFQATT; CDR2 reads SNEGSKA (reference sequence). This CDR3 region has 15 residues.

This clonotype has only a few counts. The CDR3 loop reads CATSDRVAGVAEQFF. Here the CDR3 DNA reads TGTGCCACCAGTGATCGGGTAGCGGGAGTCGCTGAGCAGTTCTTC. The chain uses TRBV24-1 and TRBJ2-1, with 9 bases aligning to TRBD2. With 3 bases clipped from V and 9 bases from J, the junction kept 8 bases outside the gene matches. CDR3 length: 15 amino acids. Per the germline V gene, CDR1 is KGHDR and CDR2 is SFDVKD.

The chain joins TRBV20-1 to TRBJ1-5, with D perhaps TRBD1 (5 bases). This CDR3 spans 15 amino acids. V was trimmed by 3 bases and J by 2 bases, leaving 14 bases between them. The germline V gene has CDR1 DFQATT and CDR2 SNEGSKA (reference sequence). The CDR3 here is CSASLQGLGNQPQHF. DNA of the CDR3: TGCAGTGCTAGTCTTCAGGGTTTGGGCAATCAGCCCCAGCATTTT.

This clonotype came up a few times. The chain couples TRBV7-8 to TRBJ2-3; D tentatively reads TRBD1 or TRBD2 (5 bases each). CDR3 length equals 15 residues. With 1 base removed from V and 4 bases from J, the gap between germline ends came to 12 bases. Germline V gives CDR1 SGHVS, CDR2 FQNEAQ. CDR3 in amino acids: CASSLVGAAADTQYF. Here the CDR3 DNA reads TGTGCCAGCAGCTTAGTCGGGGCGGCGGCAGATACGCAGTATTTT.

The chain carries TRBV20-1 and TRBJ1-1; D unresolved. This CDR3 is 14 amino acids long. Germline CDR1 reads DFQATT; CDR2 reads SNEGSKA (reference sequence). V was clipped by 6 bases and J by 1 base, with 15 bases between them. CDR3 nucleotides: TGCAGTGCGAAGAGGAGTGGACCGAACACTGAAGCTTTCTTT. Translation: CSAKRSGPNTEAFF.

The chain has TRBV12-3 or TRBV12-4 and TRBJ2-1; weak D call: TRBD2 (6 bases). This CDR3 is 17 amino acids long. Trimming pared 1 base from V and 2 bases from J, leaving 15 bases between. The CDR3 DNA sequence: TGTGCCAGCAGTTTAGTGGCGTTTAGCGGAGCCTACAATGAGCAGTTCTTC. Protein: CASSLVAFSGAYNEQFF.

In nucleotides, the CDR3 is TGCGCCAGCAGCTTGGGACAGGGGGTGGTATCACCCCTCCACTTT. It codes for CASSLGQGVVSPLHF. The chain recombines TRBV5-1 with TRBJ1-6; 9 bases agree with TRBD1. From germline, CDR1 is SGHRS and CDR2 YFSETQ. V lost 0 bases and J lost 10; bases outside the gene matches: 5. The CDR3 totals 15 residues.

The chain recombines TRBV18 with TRBJ1-1, with a weak D call TRBD1 (5 bases). V was pared by 8 bases and J by 5 bases, with 15 bases between. Germline assignment: CDR1 KGHSH and CDR2 LQKENI. This CDR3 is built from 13 residues. For the CDR3, the DNA is TGTGCCAGCACATTTGATTGGGGGACTGAAGCTTTCTTT. Its translation is CASTFDWGTEAFF.

The table lists this clonotype with many counts. The chain carries TRBV29-1 and TRBJ2-3; a possible D gene is TRBD1 (5 bases). The germline V gene has CDR1 SQVTM and CDR2 ANQGSEA. V was shortened by 6 bases and J by 0 bases, with 16 bases between the two germline ends. There are 15 residues in the CDR3. CDR3 DNA: TGCAGCGTCCGTACTGACAGCCCAAGCACAGATACGCAGTATTTT. Protein sequence: CSVRTDSPSTDTQYF.